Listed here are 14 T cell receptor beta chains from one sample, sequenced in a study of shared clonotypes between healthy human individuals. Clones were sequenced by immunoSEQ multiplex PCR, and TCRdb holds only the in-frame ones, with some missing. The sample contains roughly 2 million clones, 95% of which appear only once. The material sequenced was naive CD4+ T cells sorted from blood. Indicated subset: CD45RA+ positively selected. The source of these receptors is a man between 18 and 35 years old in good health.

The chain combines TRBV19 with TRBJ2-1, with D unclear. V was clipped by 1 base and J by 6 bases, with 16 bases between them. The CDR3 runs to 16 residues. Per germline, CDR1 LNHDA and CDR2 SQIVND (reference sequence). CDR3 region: CASSIGRLLEINEQFF. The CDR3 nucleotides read TGTGCCAGTAGTATAGGTCGACTCCTAGAGATCAATGAGCAGTTCTTC. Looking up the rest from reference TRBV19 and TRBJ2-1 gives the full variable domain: DGGITQSPKYLFRKEGQNVTLSCEQNLNHDAMYWYRQDPGQGLRLIYYSQIVNDFQKGDIAEGYSVSREKKESFPLTVTSAQKNPTAFYLCASSIGRLLEINEQFFGPGTRLTVL.

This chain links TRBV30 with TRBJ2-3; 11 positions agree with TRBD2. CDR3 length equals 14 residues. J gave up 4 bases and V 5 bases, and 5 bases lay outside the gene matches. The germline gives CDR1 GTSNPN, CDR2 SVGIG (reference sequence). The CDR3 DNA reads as TGTGCCTGGGAACTAGCGGGAGTTCCAGATACGCAGTATTTT. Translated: CAWELAGVPDTQYF.

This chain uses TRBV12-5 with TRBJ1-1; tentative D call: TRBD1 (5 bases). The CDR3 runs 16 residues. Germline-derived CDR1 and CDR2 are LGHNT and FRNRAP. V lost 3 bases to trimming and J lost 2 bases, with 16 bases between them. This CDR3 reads CASGLRGVLLNTEAFF. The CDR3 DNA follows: TGTGCTAGTGGTTTACGGGGGGTACTCCTAAACACTGAAGCTTTCTTT.

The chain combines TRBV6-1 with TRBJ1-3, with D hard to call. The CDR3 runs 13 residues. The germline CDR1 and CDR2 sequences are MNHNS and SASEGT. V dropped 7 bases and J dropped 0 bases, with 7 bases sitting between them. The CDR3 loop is CASIGHSGNTIYF. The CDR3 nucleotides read TGTGCCAGCATCGGGCACTCTGGAAACACCATATATTTT.

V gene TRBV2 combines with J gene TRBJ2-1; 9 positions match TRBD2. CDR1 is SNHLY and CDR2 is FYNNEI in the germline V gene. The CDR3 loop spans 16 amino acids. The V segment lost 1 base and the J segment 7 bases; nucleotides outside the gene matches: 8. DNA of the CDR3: TGTGCCAGCAGTGAAGACCCGGCGGGAGGGGGGAATGAGCAGTTCTTC. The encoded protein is CASSEDPAGGGNEQFF.

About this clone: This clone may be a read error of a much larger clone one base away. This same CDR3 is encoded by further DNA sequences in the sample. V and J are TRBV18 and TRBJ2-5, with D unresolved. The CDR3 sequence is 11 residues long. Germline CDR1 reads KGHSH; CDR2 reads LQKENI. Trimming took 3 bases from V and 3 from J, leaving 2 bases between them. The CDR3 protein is CASSPKETQYF. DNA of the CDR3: TGTGCCAGCTCACCCAAAGAGACCCAGTACTTC.

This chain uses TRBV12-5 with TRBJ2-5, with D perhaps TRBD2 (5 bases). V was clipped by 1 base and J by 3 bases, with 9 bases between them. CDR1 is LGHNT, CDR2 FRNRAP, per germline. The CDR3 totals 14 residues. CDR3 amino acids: CASGLDWREETQYF. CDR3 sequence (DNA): TGTGCTAGTGGTTTGGATTGGCGGGAAGAGACCCAGTACTTC.

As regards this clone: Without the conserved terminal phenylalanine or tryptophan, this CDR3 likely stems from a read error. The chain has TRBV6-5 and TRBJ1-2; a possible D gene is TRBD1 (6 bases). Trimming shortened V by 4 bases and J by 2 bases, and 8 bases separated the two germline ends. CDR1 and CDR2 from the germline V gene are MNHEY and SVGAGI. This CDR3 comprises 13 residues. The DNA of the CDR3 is TGTGCCAGCAGTTTTGGACAGAACTATGGCTACACCCTC. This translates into CASSFGQNYGYTL.

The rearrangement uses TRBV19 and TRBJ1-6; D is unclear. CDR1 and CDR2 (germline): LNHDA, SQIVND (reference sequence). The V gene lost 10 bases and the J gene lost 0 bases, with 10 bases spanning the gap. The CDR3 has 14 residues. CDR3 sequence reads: CATAGGSYNSPLHF. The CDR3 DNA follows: TGTGCCACGGCGGGAGGCTCCTATAATTCACCCCTCCACTTT.

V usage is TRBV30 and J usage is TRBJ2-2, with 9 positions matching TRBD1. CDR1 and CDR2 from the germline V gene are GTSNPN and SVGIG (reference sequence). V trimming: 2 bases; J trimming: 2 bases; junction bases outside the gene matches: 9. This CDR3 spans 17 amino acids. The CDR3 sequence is CAWSPGTGSLNTGELFF. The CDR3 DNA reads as TGTGCCTGGAGTCCAGGGACAGGGTCGTTAAACACCGGGGAGCTGTTTTTT.

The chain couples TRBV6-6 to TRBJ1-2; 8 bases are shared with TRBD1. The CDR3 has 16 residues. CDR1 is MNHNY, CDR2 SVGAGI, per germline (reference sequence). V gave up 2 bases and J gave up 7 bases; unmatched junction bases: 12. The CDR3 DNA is TGTGCCAGCAGTTACATCTCCCCGGGTCAGGGGGCTGGCTACACCTTC. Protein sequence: CASSYISPGQGAGYTF.

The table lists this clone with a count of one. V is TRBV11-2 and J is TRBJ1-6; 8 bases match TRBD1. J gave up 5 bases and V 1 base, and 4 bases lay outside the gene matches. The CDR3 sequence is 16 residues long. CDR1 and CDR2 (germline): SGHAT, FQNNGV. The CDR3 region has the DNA TGTGCCAGCAGCTTAGCCCAGGGGGCGAATAATTCACCCCTCCACTTT. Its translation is CASSLAQGANNSPLHF.

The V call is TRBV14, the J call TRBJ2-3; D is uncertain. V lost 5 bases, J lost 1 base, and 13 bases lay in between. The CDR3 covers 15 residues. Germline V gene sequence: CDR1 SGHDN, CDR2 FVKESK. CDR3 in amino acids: CASSFLLAGTDTQYF. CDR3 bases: TGTGCCAGCAGCTTTCTTTTGGCGGGCACAGATACGCAGTATTTT.

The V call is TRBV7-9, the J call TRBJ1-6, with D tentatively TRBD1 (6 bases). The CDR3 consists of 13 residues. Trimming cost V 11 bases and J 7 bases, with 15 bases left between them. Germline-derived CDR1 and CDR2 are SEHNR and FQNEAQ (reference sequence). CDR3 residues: CAGDRMSNSPLHF. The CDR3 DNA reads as TGTGCCGGAGACAGGATGAGCAATTCACCCCTCCACTTT.